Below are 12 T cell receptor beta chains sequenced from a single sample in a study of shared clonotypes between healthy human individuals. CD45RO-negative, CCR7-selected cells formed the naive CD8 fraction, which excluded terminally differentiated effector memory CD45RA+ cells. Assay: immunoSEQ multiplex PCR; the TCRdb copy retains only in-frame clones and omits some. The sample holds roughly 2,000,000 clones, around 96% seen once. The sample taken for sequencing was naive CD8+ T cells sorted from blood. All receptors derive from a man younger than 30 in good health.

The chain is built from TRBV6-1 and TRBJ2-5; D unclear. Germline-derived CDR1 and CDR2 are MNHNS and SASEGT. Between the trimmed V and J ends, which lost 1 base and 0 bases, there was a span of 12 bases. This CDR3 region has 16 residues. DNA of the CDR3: TGTGCCAGCAGTGAAGGCCCTGCCCCTTACCAAGAGACCCAGTACTTC. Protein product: CASSEGPAPYQETQYF.

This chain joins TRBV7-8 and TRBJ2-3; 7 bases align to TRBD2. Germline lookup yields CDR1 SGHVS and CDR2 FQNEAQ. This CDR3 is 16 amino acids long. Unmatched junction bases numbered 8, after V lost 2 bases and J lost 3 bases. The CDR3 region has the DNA TGTGCCAGCAGCTTATTTCCGGCGGGGGATACAGATACGCAGTATTTT. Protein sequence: CASSLFPAGDTDTQYF.

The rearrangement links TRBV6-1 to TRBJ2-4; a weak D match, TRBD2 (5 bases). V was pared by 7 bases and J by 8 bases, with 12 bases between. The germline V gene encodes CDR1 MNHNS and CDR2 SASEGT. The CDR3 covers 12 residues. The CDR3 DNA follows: TGTGCCAGCATCGGGATCGGAGACATTCAGTACTTC. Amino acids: CASIGIGDIQYF.

CDR3 region: CASSQDHNSVLYNEQFF. CDR3 in DNA: TGTGCCAGCAGCCAAGATCATAATAGCGTCTTATACAATGAGCAGTTCTTC. The chain couples TRBV4-2 to TRBJ2-1; D is perhaps TRBD2 (5 bases). Germline CDR1 is LGHNA and CDR2 is YNFKEQ. Trimming took off 0 bases at V and 4 bases at J, with 16 bases between the two ends. The CDR3 has 17 residues.

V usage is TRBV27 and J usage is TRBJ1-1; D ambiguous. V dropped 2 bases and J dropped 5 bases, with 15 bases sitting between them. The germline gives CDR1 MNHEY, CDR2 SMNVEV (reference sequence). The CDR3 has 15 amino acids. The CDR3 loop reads CASSLSRRAWTEAFF. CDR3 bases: TGTGCCAGCAGTTTAAGTCGGCGCGCTTGGACTGAAGCTTTCTTT.

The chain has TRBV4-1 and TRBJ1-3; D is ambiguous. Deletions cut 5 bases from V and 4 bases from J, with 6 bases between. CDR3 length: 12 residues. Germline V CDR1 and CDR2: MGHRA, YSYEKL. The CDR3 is CASSYGGNTIYF. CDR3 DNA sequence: TGCGCCAGCAGCTACGGGGGAAACACCATATATTTT.

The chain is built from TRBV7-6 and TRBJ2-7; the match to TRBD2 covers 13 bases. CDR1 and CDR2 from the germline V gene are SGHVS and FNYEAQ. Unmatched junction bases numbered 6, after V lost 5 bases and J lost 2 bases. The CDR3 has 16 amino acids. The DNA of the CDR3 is TGTGCCAGCAGCGAAGGGACTAGCGGGACAACCTACGAGCAGTACTTC. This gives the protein CASSEGTSGTTYEQYF.

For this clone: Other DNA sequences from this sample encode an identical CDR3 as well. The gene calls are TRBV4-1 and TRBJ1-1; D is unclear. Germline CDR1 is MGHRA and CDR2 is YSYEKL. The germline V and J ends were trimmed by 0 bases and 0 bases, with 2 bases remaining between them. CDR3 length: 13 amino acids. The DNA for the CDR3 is TGCGCCAGCAGCCAAGAATTGAACACTGAAGCTTTCTTT. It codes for CASSQELNTEAFF.

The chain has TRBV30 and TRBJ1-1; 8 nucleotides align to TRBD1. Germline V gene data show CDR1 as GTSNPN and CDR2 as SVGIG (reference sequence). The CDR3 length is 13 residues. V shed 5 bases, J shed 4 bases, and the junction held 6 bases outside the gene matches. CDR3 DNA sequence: TGTGCCTGGGACCTAACAGGGGGCACTGAAGCTTTCTTT. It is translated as CAWDLTGGTEAFF.

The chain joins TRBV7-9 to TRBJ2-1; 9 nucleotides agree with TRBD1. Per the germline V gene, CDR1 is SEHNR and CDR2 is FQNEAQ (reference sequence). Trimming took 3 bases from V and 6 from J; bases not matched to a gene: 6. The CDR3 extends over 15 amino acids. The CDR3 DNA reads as TGTGCCAGCAGCTTTCTTCAGACAGGGGGCAATGAGCAGTTCTTC. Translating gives CASSFLQTGGNEQFF.

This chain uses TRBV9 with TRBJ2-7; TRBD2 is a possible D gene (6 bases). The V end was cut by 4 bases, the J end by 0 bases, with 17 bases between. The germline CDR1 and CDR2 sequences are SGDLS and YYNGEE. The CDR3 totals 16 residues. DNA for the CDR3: TGTGCCAGCAGCCCGTTCGCAGGGACTTCCTCCTACGAGCAGTACTTC. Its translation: CASSPFAGTSSYEQYF.

The CDR3 DNA sequence: TGTGCCAGCAGCCCCGGGACCGCCGGGGTGGAGACCCAGTACTTC. Its translation: CASSPGTAGVETQYF. J is TRBJ2-5 and V is TRBV7-9; D possibly uses TRBD1 or TRBD2 (5 bases each). The CDR3 contains 15 residues. Trimming left V 5 bases short and J 5 bases short, with 18 bases between. The germline V gene encodes CDR1 SEHNR and CDR2 FQNEAQ (reference sequence). Complete variable domain (other parts from reference TRBV7-9 and TRBJ2-5): DTGVSQNPRHKITKRGQNVTFRCDPISEHNRLYWYRQTLGQGPEFLTYFQNEAQLEKSRLLSDRFSAERPKGSFSTLEIQRTEQGDSAMYLCASSPGTAGVETQYFGPGTRLLVL.